The rows below give T cell receptor beta chains drawn from one sample of a study of blood T cell repertoires in COVID-19. Some clones are missing from TCRdb's copy, which holds only in-frame ones; the method was immunoSEQ multiplex PCR. The sample comprises around 180,000 clones, around 74% of which are singletons, and under 3.5% rests with the top ten. The sample comprised peripheral blood. These receptors came from a woman older than 75 with acute or convalescent COVID-19. Each CDR3 is given with its conserved first and last residue. D genes are given only for firm matches. Some rows have no size entry. The others give once, few or many, or a class for an expanded clone.

>.|TRBD2|TRBV28|TRBJ2-7
TGTGCCAGCAGTTTCCAGGCTAGCGGGTCGACTTCCTACGAGCAGTACTTC
CASSFQASGSTSYEQYF
>.|.|TRBV5-1|TRBJ1-1
TGCGCCAGCAGCTACGAGGCGATTGGGGCCTCTGAAGCTTTCTTT
CASSYEAIGASEAFF
>once|.|TRBV28|TRBJ1-3
TGTGCCAGCAGTTTAGGGGGGGGCGCAGCTGGAAACACCATATATTTT
CASSLGGGAAGNTIYF
>.|.|TRBV14|TRBJ2-1
TGTGCCAGCAGCCAAGATTGGCCATACAATGAGCAGTTCTTC
CASSQDWPYNEQFF
>.|TRBD1|TRBV27|TRBJ2-1
TGTGCCAGCAGTGTCCTGGACAGGGGAGAAAAGTTCTTC
CASSVLDRGEKFF
>few|TRBD2|TRBV28|TRBJ2-7
TGTGCCAGCAAGATAGTGAGCGGGGCTCAGTACGAGCAGTACTTC
CASKIVSGAQYEQYF
>.|TRBD1|TRBV6-5|TRBJ2-2
TGTGCCAGCAGTTACTCGAGACAGGGTAGCGGGGAGCTGTTTTTT
CASSYSRQGSGELFF
>.|.|TRBV21-1|TRBJ2-7
TGTGCCAGCAGCAAAGGTGGGACAGGGAAGAACTACGAGCAGTACTTC
CASSKGGTGKNYEQYF
>.|.|TRBV5-1|TRBJ2-1
TGCGCCAGCAGCTTGCGAATTGGGCGGGAAGGCTACAATGAGCAGTTCTTC
CASSLRIGREGYNEQFF
>once|TRBD2|TRBV10-1|TRBJ2-3
TGCGCCAGCAGTGACCAGGCGGGAGCGGGAGATACGCAGTATTTT
CASSDQAGAGDTQYF
>.|.|TRBV2|TRBJ1-3
TGTGCCAGCAGAGACAGGAACCCTGGAAACACCATATATTTT
CASRDRNPGNTIYF
>few|TRBD1|TRBV5-4|TRBJ2-2
TGTGCCAGCAGCTTGGTCGGTGGGACAGGGACCACCGGGGAGCTGTTTTTT
CASSLVGGTGTTGELFF
>.|TRBD1|TRBV30|TRBJ2-5
TGTGCCTGGAGTGTACAAGGGGGCGGCGAGACCCAGTACTTC
CAWSVQGGGETQYF
>.|TRBD2|TRBV29-1|TRBJ2-5
TGCAGCGCCCGCCCCCTAGCGGGAAAAGAGACCCAGTACTTC
CSARPLAGKETQYF
>once|TRBD2|TRBV9|TRBJ2-1
TGTGCCAGCAGCGTAGCAACGGGAGGGGGGAATGAGCAGTTCTTC
CASSVATGGGNEQFF
>.|TRBD2|TRBV28|TRBJ2-2
TGTGCCACCACGTCGGGACTAGCGTTCAGCGGGGAGCTGTTTTTT
CATTSGLAFSGELFF
>.|.|TRBV19|TRBJ1-2
TGTGCCAGTAGGACCGGCGGGGATCGGTATGGCTACACCTTC
CASRTGGDRYGYTF
>once|.|TRBV15|TRBJ1-2
TGTGCCACCAGCAGAGATGACCCTTCGTCGGGTGGCTACACCTTC
CATSRDDPSSGGYTF
>.|TRBD1|TRBV7-8|TRBJ2-2
TGTGCCAGCAGCTTAGTGGGTGGGACAGGGAACACCGGGGAGCTGTTTTTT
CASSLVGGTGNTGELFF
>.|.|TRBV5-6|TRBJ1-4
TGTGCCAGCAGCTGGGGACAAACGAATGAAAAACTGTTTTTT
CASSWGQTNEKLFF
>.|.|TRBV27|TRBJ1-6
TGTGCCAGCAGTTTCCGACAGGAAAATTCACCCCTCCACTTT
CASSFRQENSPLHF
>many|.|TRBV29-1|TRBJ1-5
TGCAGCCTGAATCGCAGGAGCAATCAGCCCCAGCATTTT
CSLNRRSNQPQHF
>.|.|TRBV6-5|TRBJ1-6
TGTGCCAGCAGAGCAACAGGGTACAATTCACCCCTCCACTTT
CASRATGYNSPLHF
>.|.|TRBV7-8|TRBJ1-1
TGTGCCAGCAGCTCACAGCTGAACACTGAAGCTTTCTTT
CASSSQLNTEAFF
>few|TRBD1|TRBV2|TRBJ1-2
TGTGCCAGCTCACAGGGGGAAGGCTACACCTTC
CASSQGEGYTF
>.|TRBD2|TRBV11-3|TRBJ2-3
TGTGCCAGCAGCCGGACTAGCGGGAGGGCCGCCGATACGCAGTATTTT
CASSRTSGRAADTQYF
>.|TRBD1|TRBV2|TRBJ2-1
TGTGCCAGCAGCGCCGGGACAGGGGGAAACAATGAGCAGTTCTTC
CASSAGTGGNNEQFF
>.|.|TRBV3-1/TRBV3-2|TRBJ2-5
TGTGCCAGCAGCCAAGTATTGGGGGCTTCGATGGGATCGGAGACCCAGTACTTC
CASSQVLGASMGSETQYF
>once|TRBD2|TRBV6-2/TRBV6-3|TRBJ2-5
TGTGCCAGCAGTTACGGGTGGGCTAGCGGACACCCAGAGGGGGAGACCCAGTACTTC
CASSYGWASGHPEGETQYF
>.|TRBD2|TRBV7-2|TRBJ2-1
TGTGCCAGCAGCCGGACTAGCGGATCCTACAATGAGCAGTTCTTC
CASSRTSGSYNEQFF
>.|.|TRBV27|TRBJ1-6
TGTGCCAGCAGTATCAAGGACAGCTCACCCCTCCACTTT
CASSIKDSSPLHF
>few|TRBD2|TRBV11-2|TRBJ2-1
TGTGCCAGCAGCTTAGCGGGACTAGAGTTCTTC
CASSLAGLEFF
>.|TRBD2|TRBV30|TRBJ2-5
TGTGCCTGGCGAGCGGGAGTCGCAGAGACCCAGTACTTC
CAWRAGVAETQYF
>few|TRBD2|TRBV5-4|TRBJ2-5
TGTGCCAGCAGCCCAAAGCGGGGCCAAGAGACCCAGTACTTC
CASSPKRGQETQYF